The entry below describes one T cell receptor beta chain. Its antigen remains unknown. This sample was included in a study of shared clonotypes between healthy human individuals. Study-level findings and limits: In general, naive subsets displayed greater estimated richness than memory subsets did.

Assay runs were performed at deep level. Clones were sequenced by immunoSEQ multiplex PCR, and TCRdb holds only the in-frame ones, with some missing. The profile shows some 200,000 clones, just under 95% of them singletons. Adults of Caucasian background living in Nashville, Tennessee made up all donors. Both subsets, CD45RA+ naive and CD45RA-negative memory, were split from the CD4+ cells. With 2 bases clipped from V and 3 bases from J, the junction kept 19 bases outside the gene matches. This CDR3 is 20 amino acids long. CDR1 is MDHEN, CDR2 SYDVKM, per germline. The TCR comes from a woman aged 25 to 39 in good health. This chain links TRBV28 with TRBJ1-1; 9 bases line up with TRBD1. Source material: naive CD4+ T cells sorted from blood. The sample's subset: CD45RA+ positively selected. CDR3 DNA: TGTGCCAGCAGTTTACGGAACAGGGGGCGGTCCTCGGGTAGGGACACTGAAGCTTTCTTT. This sequence encodes CASSLRNRGRSSGRDTEAFF.